These T cell receptor beta chains were read from a single sample in a study of cytomegalovirus exposure and HLA in healthy donors. The table came from immunoSEQ multiplex PCR; TCRdb's copy has only in-frame clones and leaves some out. The table lists some 140,000 clones, more than 75% of them singletons. Sequencing was performed on PBMCs. The receptor source for this set is a woman aged 45-65 years in good health and CMV-seropositive. The CDR3 runs from the conserved cysteine through the conserved F or W. D genes are given only for firm matches. Clone size is given for some rows only: seen once, a few or many times, or a class if the clone is expanded.

d_call clone_size cdr3_length j_call v_call cdr3_nt cdr3_aa
. . 20 TRBJ2-3 TRBV29-1 TGCAGCGTTTCTGCGGTGGACGGAGGTCCAATTGTTCCGGGCACAGATACGCAGTATTTT CSVSAVDGGPIVPGTDTQYF
. . 10 TRBJ1-2 TRBV2 TGTGCCAGCAGTCTCTATGGCTACACCTTC CASSLYGYTF
. . 13 TRBJ1-1 TRBV11-2 TGTGCCAGCCAGATAACACCGAACACTGAAGCTTTCTTT CASQITPNTEAFF
. few 21 TRBJ2-1 TRBV21-1 TGTGCCAGCAGCGCTTCCCCTCCGGGACAGGGAATCCAGGCGGCCTACAATGAGCAGTTCTTC CASSASPPGQGIQAAYNEQFF
. . 11 TRBJ1-4 TRBV2 TGTGCCGGGGGGGGGATTGAAAAACTGTTTTTT CAGGGIEKLFF
. . 17 TRBJ1-2 TRBV19 TGTGCCAGTAGTCCCCGTACGCCTGACAGGAGATACTATGGCTACACCTTC CASSPRTPDRRYYGYTF
TRBD2 . 17 TRBJ2-7 TRBV23-1 TGCGCCAGCAGTCAACTCCGAGAACCGGGACTAGCTTACGAGCAGTACTTC CASSQLREPGLAYEQYF
TRBD1 . 15 TRBJ2-5 TRBV5-1 TGCGCCAGCAGCGCCGGGACAGGGGCTTCTGAGACCCAGTACTTC CASSAGTGASETQYF
TRBD2 . 18 TRBJ2-1 TRBV7-9 TGTGCCAGCAGCTCCCCGACTAGCGGGGGGTACTCCTACAATGAGCAGTTCTTC CASSSPTSGGYSYNEQFF
. . 14 TRBJ1-1 TRBV7-2 TGTGCCAGCAGCTTAGGACAGGCCTACACTGAAGCTTTCTTT CASSLGQAYTEAFF
TRBD1 . 14 TRBJ2-7 TRBV18 TGTGCCAGCTCACTGCAGGGGGCGAGACACGAGCAGTACTTC CASSLQGARHEQYF
TRBD2 . 15 TRBJ2-2 TRBV2 TGTGCCAGCACCGGACTAGCGGGAGGGACCGGGGAGCTGTTTTTT CASTGLAGGTGELFF
TRBD2 . 12 TRBJ2-1 TRBV5-5 TGTGCCAGCAGCCCCCTCTCGGGAGGCCAGTTCTTC CASSPLSGGQFF
TRBD1 . 13 TRBJ1-1 TRBV30 TGTGCCTGGAGTAGGGGGACAGGGTCCGGGGCTTTCTTT CAWSRGTGSGAFF
. . 13 TRBJ1-3 TRBV30 TGTGCCTGGAGTGGGCACTCTGGAAACACCATATATTTT CAWSGHSGNTIYF
TRBD1 . 20 TRBJ1-1 TRBV13 TGTGCCAGCAGCCACGGGGCCATCCGGGACAGGGGGCGGAGAGGCACTGAAGCTTTCTTT CASSHGAIRDRGRRGTEAFF
. . 14 TRBJ1-2 TRBV9 TGTGCCAGCAGCGTCGGGTTCTCTAACTATGGCTACACCTTC CASSVGFSNYGYTF
. . 15 TRBJ2-7 TRBV27 TGTGCCAGCAGTTTATCTCAGGGGCCCTCTTACGAGCAGTACTTC CASSLSQGPSYEQYF
. . 14 TRBJ2-5 TRBV18 TGTGCCAGCTCACCACAACAGGTCCAAGAGACCCAGTACTTC CASSPQQVQETQYF
TRBD1 . 18 TRBJ2-2 TRBV29-1 TGCAGCGTCTCAAGTCCCTCACCGGGACAGGGGTTCGGAGGGGAGCTGTTTTTT CSVSSPSPGQGFGGELFF
TRBD1 . 16 TRBJ1-1 TRBV5-1 TGCGCCAGCAGCTTGGTTCCACAGGGGTTGGGGACTGAAGCTTTCTTT CASSLVPQGLGTEAFF
. . 17 TRBJ1-1 TRBV15 TGTGCCACCAGCAGAGATGAACAGAGTCTAAGGAACACTGAAGCTTTCTTT CATSRDEQSLRNTEAFF
. . 14 TRBJ2-1 TRBV28 TGTGCCAGCAGTTTCCTAGCTCACTACAATGAGCAGTTCTTC CASSFLAHYNEQFF
. . 14 TRBJ1-3 TRBV30 TGTGCCTGGAGTGTTAAGGGGACTGGAAACACCATATATTTT CAWSVKGTGNTIYF
TRBD1 . 14 TRBJ1-2 TRBV6-1 TGTGCCAGCACCCTAAGTGGACAGGGAAATGGCTACACCTTC CASTLSGQGNGYTF
. once 12 TRBJ1-1 TRBV2 TGTGCCAGCAGGAACAGGGCCTTTGGAGCTTTCTTT CASRNRAFGAFF
TRBD1 . 12 TRBJ1-3 TRBV10-3 TGTGCCATGAGGGACAGAGGAAACACCATATATTTT CAMRDRGNTIYF
. . 14 TRBJ1-1 TRBV7-9 TGTGCGTGCAGCCCTGGGGGGGAAGACACTGAAGCTTTCTTT CACSPGGEDTEAFF
TRBD2 . 14 TRBJ2-3 TRBV2 TGTGCCAGGTCGAAAGCGGGAAACACAGATACGCAGTATTTT CARSKAGNTDTQYF
TRBD2 . 12 TRBJ2-5 TRBV6-5 TGTGCCAGCAGAGAGTGGGGGGGGACCCAGTACTTC CASREWGGTQYF
TRBD1 . 13 TRBJ1-5 TRBV6-1 TGTGCCAGCACCCGGGACAGGGATCAGCCCCAGCATTTT CASTRDRDQPQHF
TRBD1 . 14 TRBJ2-3 TRBV5-1 TGCGCCAGCAGCCTGACAGGGGGCAGCGATACGCAGTATTTT CASSLTGGSDTQYF
. . 13 TRBJ1-2 TRBV6-6 TGTGCCAGCAGTTCGCGGACAGTACCAGGGTACACCTTC CASSSRTVPGYTF
TRBD2 . 14 TRBJ2-1 TRBV6-1 TGTGCCAGCAGTCCTAGCGGACTCTACAATGAGCAGTTCTTC CASSPSGLYNEQFF
. . 13 TRBJ1-6 TRBV2 TGCGCCAGCAGTGTGGAGGGATATTCACCCCTCCACTTT CASSVEGYSPLHF
. . 13 TRBJ2-5 TRBV6-1 TGTGCCAGCAGTCCCCGGTACTTAGAGACCCAGTACTTC CASSPRYLETQYF
. . 15 TRBJ2-3 TRBV28 TGTGCCAGCAGTTTAAGACAGGCAGGCGCAGATACGCAGTATTTT CASSLRQAGADTQYF
. . 14 TRBJ2-5 TRBV19 TGTGCCAGTAGCGGGGGATGGATTCGGGAGACCCAGTACTTC CASSGGWIRETQYF
. . 16 TRBJ1-2 TRBV10-1 TGCGCCAGCAGAGCCTACAGGTTTATATGTCATCGTGGCTACACCTTC CASRAYRFICHRGYTF
TRBD2 . 14 TRBJ2-5 TRBV30 TGTGCCTGGAGTAGCCCCGGGGGGGCGGAGACCCAGTACTTC CAWSSPGGAETQYF
TRBD1 once 20 TRBJ1-4 TRBV4-2 TGTGCCAGCAGCCAAGATTATAACTCTCTCTCGCAGGGGGCTGGTGGAAAACTGTTTTTT CASSQDYNSLSQGAGGKLFF
TRBD1 . 16 TRBJ1-2 TRBV6-6 TGTGCCAGCAGTTACCCGCCCAAACAGGGGCCCTATGGCTACACCTTC CASSYPPKQGPYGYTF
TRBD2 few 15 TRBJ2-7 TRBV5-4 TGTGCCAGCAGCTTGGACGTCGAGCGGGACTACGAGCAGTACTTC CASSLDVERDYEQYF
TRBD1 few 13 TRBJ1-5 TRBV2 TGTGCCAGCAGTTCCCAGGGACAGCAGCCCCAGCATTTT CASSSQGQQPQHF
. . 13 TRBJ2-7 TRBV2 TGTGCCAGCAGTGGGGACGGGAGATCCGAGCAGTACTTC CASSGDGRSEQYF
. . 16 TRBJ1-3 TRBV4-3 TGCGCCAGCAGCCAAGAACAGAAGTTTGCTGGAAACACCATATATTTT CASSQEQKFAGNTIYF
TRBD2 . 19 TRBJ2-3 TRBV27 TGTGCCAGCATCCCTACATACACTTTTAGCGGGATTAGCACAGATACGCAGTATTTT CASIPTYTFSGISTDTQYF
TRBD2 . 18 TRBJ2-2 TRBV7-3 TGTGCCAGCAGCCGTAAAGGACTAGCGGGGACGAACACCGGGGAGCTGTTTTTT CASSRKGLAGTNTGELFF
. . 13 TRBJ2-5 TRBV6-5 TGTGCCAGCAGTTGGGGCCTCCAAGAGACCCAGTACTTC CASSWGLQETQYF
TRBD2 . 17 TRBJ2-1 TRBV7-8 TGTGCCAGCAGCGCTCCCGTTCTAGCGGGTGCCTACAATGAGCAGTTCTTC CASSAPVLAGAYNEQFF
TRBD2 . 16 TRBJ2-7 TRBV27 TGTGCCAGCAGTTTAGACCGACTAGCGGGAATCTACGAGCAGTACTTC CASSLDRLAGIYEQYF
TRBD1 few 14 TRBJ2-3 TRBV6-4 TGTGCCAGCAGTGACACGGACAGGGCAGATACGCAGTATTTT CASSDTDRADTQYF